This T cell receptor beta chain was captured by sequencing in a study of blood T cell repertoires in COVID-19. Study-level information: The United States, Italy and Spain provided the acute and convalescent COVID-19 samples. Sources were T cells, B-cell-depleted T cells, or PBMCs; the material itself was cDNA or gDNA.

Sequenced by immunoSEQ multiplex PCR; TCRdb stores in-frame clones only, minus some. The table records over 95,000 clones, 75% to 90% of them present only once. This CDR3 is built from 14 residues. The V gene's germline CDR1 is SGHTA and CDR2 FQGNSA. The trim removed 5 bases at V and 5 bases at J, leaving 5 bases unmatched. The TCR was taken from a human donor with acute or convalescent COVID-19. The donor label of this sample is uncertain. This chain joins TRBV7-2 and TRBJ2-5; TRBD2 aligns across 10 bases. The sample was peripheral blood. The DNA for the CDR3 is TGTGCCAGCAGCCTTAGCGGGGGGTGGGAGACCCAGTACTTC. Translated, it gives CASSLSGGWETQYF.